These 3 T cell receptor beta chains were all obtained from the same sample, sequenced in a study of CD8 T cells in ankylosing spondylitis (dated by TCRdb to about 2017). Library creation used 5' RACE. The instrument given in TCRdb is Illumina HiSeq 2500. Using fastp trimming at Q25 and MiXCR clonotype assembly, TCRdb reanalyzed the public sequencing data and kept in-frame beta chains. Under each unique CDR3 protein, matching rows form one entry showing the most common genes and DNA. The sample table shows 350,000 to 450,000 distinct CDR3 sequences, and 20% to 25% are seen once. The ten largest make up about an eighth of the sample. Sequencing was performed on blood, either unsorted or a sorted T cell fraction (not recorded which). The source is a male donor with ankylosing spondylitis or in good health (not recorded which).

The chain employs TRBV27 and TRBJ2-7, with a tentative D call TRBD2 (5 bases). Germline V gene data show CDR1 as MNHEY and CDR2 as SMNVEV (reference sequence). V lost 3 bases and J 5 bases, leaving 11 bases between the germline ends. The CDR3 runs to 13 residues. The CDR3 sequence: CASSLYGVHEQYF. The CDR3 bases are TGTGCCAGCAGTTTGTACGGGGTGCACGAGCAGTACTTC.

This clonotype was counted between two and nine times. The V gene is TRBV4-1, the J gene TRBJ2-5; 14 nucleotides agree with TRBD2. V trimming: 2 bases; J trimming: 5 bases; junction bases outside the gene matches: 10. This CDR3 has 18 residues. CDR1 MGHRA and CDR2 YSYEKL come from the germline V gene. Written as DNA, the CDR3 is TGCGCCAGCAGCCAAACCCTAGGACTAGCGGGGGGTATGGAGACCCAGTACTTC. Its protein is CASSQTLGLAGGMETQYF.

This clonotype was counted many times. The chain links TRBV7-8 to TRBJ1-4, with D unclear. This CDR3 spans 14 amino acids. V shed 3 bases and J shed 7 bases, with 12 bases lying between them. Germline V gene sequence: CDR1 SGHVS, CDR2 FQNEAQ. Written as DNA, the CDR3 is TGTGCCAGCAGCTTTAACCCTCGCCCTGAAAAACTGTTTTTT. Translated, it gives CASSFNPRPEKLFF.